This T cell receptor beta chain was sequenced in a study of shared clonotypes between healthy human individuals. There are 16 residues in the CDR3. CDR1 and CDR2 (germline): LNHDA, SQIVND (reference sequence). The trim removed 5 bases at V and 4 bases at J, leaving 13 bases unmatched. The input for sorted-subset replicate PCRs was 200 ng DNA, around 27,000 T cell genomes. The protocol was immunoSEQ multiplex PCR, while the TCRdb copy is restricted to in-frame clones and leaves out a portion. Counted here are about 1 million clones, roughly 80% occurring once; the ten biggest clones make up 1.2% to 1.5%. As for this clone: Its matching antigen is unknown.

Study-level points and caveats: What naive subsets generally showed was a larger estimated richness than memory subsets showed.

The donor population consisted of healthy HIV-negative adults with no recent acute infections or vaccinations. The chain has TRBV19 and TRBJ1-1; 7 nucleotides align to TRBD1. This TCR derives from a man aged 18 to 30 in good health. Sequenced material: memory CD4+ T cells sorted from blood. The subset: CD45RA-negative fraction. CDR3 sequence reads: CASSLGGEMRTTEAFF. CDR3 bases: TGTGCCAGTAGTCTAGGGGGCGAGATGCGCACCACTGAAGCTTTCTTT.